This T cell receptor beta chain was captured in a study of blood T cell repertoires in COVID-19. Overall study: Nucleic acid was either cDNA or gDNA, and it came from T cells, B-cell-depleted T cells, or PBMCs.

The CDR3 is 17 residues long. V gave up 1 base and J gave up 4 bases, with 19 bases separating them. Germline V gene lookup returns CDR1 KGHSH and CDR2 LQKENI. Assay: immunoSEQ multiplex PCR; the TCRdb copy retains only in-frame clones and omits some. Among hundreds of thousands of clones, roughly 89% were seen once, and the ten largest hold 2.5% to 3.5%. This clone appeared once. The chain is built from TRBV18 and TRBJ1-1; perhaps TRBD1 as D (6 bases). This TCR derives from a woman aged 45 to 65 who had been exposed to COVID-19. Sequenced input: PBMCs or T cells enriched from blood (not recorded which). The CDR3 here is CASSPRAGVKQGTEAFF. CDR3 in DNA: TGTGCCAGCTCACCACGGGCAGGGGTTAAGCAGGGCACTGAAGCTTTCTTT.